These 14 T cell receptor beta chains came from one sample sequenced in a study of response to subunit inactivated influenza vaccine. TCRdb used MiXCR to reprocess the RT-PCR reads, holding one entry per CDR3 protein. The sample contains about 570,000 distinct CDR3 sequences, roughly 12% of which appear only once. Sequencing was performed on PBMCs from blood, taken on the day of vaccination. These receptors were taken from a man aged 50 or older who received an inactivated influenza vaccine.

This clonotype was recorded a few times. The chain employs TRBV9 and TRBJ2-7; 12 nucleotides align to TRBD2. Germline V lookup: CDR1 SGDLS, CDR2 YYNGEE. The CDR3 has 15 amino acids. Trimming at V came to 0 bases and at J to 6 bases, leaving 4 bases not matched to a gene. The CDR3 DNA reads TGTGCCAGCAGCGTAGGTTCTAGCGGGGGGGGCGAGCAGTACTTC. Residues: CASSVGSSGGGEQYF.

The rearrangement uses TRBV28 and TRBJ1-6, with TRBD1 matching over 7 bases. There are 15 residues in the CDR3. The J segment lost 7 bases and the V segment lost 2 bases, leaving 5 bases of the junction unmatched. CDR1 and CDR2 from the germline V gene are MDHEN and SYDVKM. CDR3 DNA: TGTGCCAGCAGTTTAATACAGGGGACAAATTCACCCCTCCACTTT. As protein: CASSLIQGTNSPLHF.

The chain couples TRBV4-3 to TRBJ2-5; D is unclear. The V end was cut by 1 base, the J end by 5 bases, with 11 bases between. The V gene's germline CDR1 is LGHNA and CDR2 YSLEER. The CDR3 contains 14 residues. The CDR3 protein is CASSQVDGSETQYF. As DNA, the CDR3 is TGCGCCAGCAGCCAAGTGGACGGTAGCGAGACCCAGTACTTC.

This clonotype was detected a few times. The chain has TRBV6-1 and TRBJ2-1; the match to TRBD2 covers 12 bases. After removal of 6 bases from V and 6 bases from J, the junction contained 9 bases not matched to a gene. This CDR3 has 16 residues. Per the germline V gene, CDR1 is MNHNS and CDR2 is SASEGT. For the CDR3, the DNA is TGTGCCAGCAGCAATTTAGGACTAGCGGGGACCAATGAGCAGTTCTTC. Translating it yields CASSNLGLAGTNEQFF.

The sample holds many counts of this clonotype. The J gene is TRBJ2-6, the V gene TRBV5-1, with D unresolved. The V gene lost 3 bases and the J gene lost 1 base, with 5 bases spanning the gap. The CDR3 has 14 amino acids. Germline CDR1 and CDR2: SGHRS and YFSETQ. The CDR3 nucleotides read TGCGCCAGCAGCTCCCGTTCTGGGGCCAACGTCCTGACTTTC. Protein product: CASSSRSGANVLTF.

The CDR3 reads CASSDRGWNQPQHF. The CDR3 coding sequence is TGTGCCAGCAGTGACAGGGGCTGGAATCAGCCCCAGCATTTT. The V call is TRBV25-1, the J call TRBJ1-5, with a possible D match to TRBD1 (6 bases). V was pared by 3 bases and J by 4 bases, with 10 bases between. This CDR3 spans 14 amino acids. Germline V gene sequence: CDR1 MGHDK, CDR2 SYGVNS. Combining the CDR3 with reference TRBV25-1 and TRBJ1-5 gives the whole variable domain EADIYQTPRYLVIGTGKKITLECSQTMGHDKMYWYQQDPGMELHLIHYSYGVNSTEKGDLSSESTVSRIRTEHFPLTLESARPSHTSQYLCASSDRGWNQPQHFGDGTRLSIL.

V is TRBV18 and J is TRBJ1-1; D gene uncertain. Germline V lookup: CDR1 KGHSH, CDR2 LQKENI. The CDR3 length is 14 residues. V gave up 0 bases and J gave up 6 bases, with 11 bases separating them. The CDR3 here is CASSPPFGFAEAFF. The CDR3 DNA is TGTGCCAGCTCACCACCTTTCGGGTTCGCTGAAGCTTTCTTT.

This chain connects TRBV7-2 to TRBJ2-3; TRBD2 might be the D (6 bases). Germline V CDR1 and CDR2: SGHTA, FQGNSA. The V end lost 4 bases, the J end lost 5 bases, and 13 bases lay between the germline ends. The CDR3 spans 14 residues. CDR3 protein: CASSSGTARDTQYF. The CDR3 bases are TGTGCCAGCAGCTCGGGGACTGCCCGAGATACGCAGTATTTT. The full variable domain, its missing parts supplied by reference TRBV7-2 and TRBJ2-3, is GAGVSQSPSNKVTEKGKDVELRCDPISGHTALYWYRQSLGQGLEFLIYFQGNSAPDKSGLPSDRFSAERTGGSVSTLTIQRTQQEDSAVYLCASSSGTARDTQYFGPGTRLTVL.

V gene TRBV6-2 or TRBV6-3 combines with J gene TRBJ2-5; 7 bases are shared with TRBD1. Germline trimming cut 0 bases from V and 5 bases from J; bases unmatched to any gene: 6. CDR3 length equals 15 residues. CDR1 is MNHEY, CDR2 SVGEGT, per germline. The DNA for the CDR3 is TGTGCCAGCAGTTACTCGAAGGGGGCCGGGGAGACCCAGTACTTC. The encoded protein is CASSYSKGAGETQYF.

The rearrangement uses TRBV6-2 or TRBV6-3 and TRBJ2-2; no reliable D call. Trimming stripped 0 bases from V and 7 bases from J, with 15 bases between. CDR3 length equals 16 residues. Germline V lookup: CDR1 MNHEY, CDR2 SVGEGT. The chain's CDR3 is CASSYSRPSLGGELFF. For the CDR3, the DNA is TGTGCCAGCAGTTACTCTCGACCCTCTCTGGGCGGGGAGCTGTTTTTT.

J is TRBJ2-7 and V is TRBV27; D perhaps matches TRBD1 (5 bases). This CDR3 has 14 amino acids. Germline loops: CDR1 MNHEY, CDR2 SMNVEV (reference sequence). The V and J ends lost 2 bases and 5 bases respectively, with 13 bases between them. CDR3 DNA: TGTGCCAGCAGTTTACGGCCTAGGGGCCACGAGCAGTACTTC. It is translated as CASSLRPRGHEQYF.

The chain recombines TRBV14 with TRBJ1-2; the match to TRBD1 covers 9 bases. Trimming cost V 2 bases and J 6 bases; bases outside gene matches: 13. Germline assignment: CDR1 SGHDN and CDR2 FVKESK. The CDR3 totals 17 residues. CDR3 protein: CASSQLGQGTSFDGYTF. CDR3 bases: TGTGCCAGCAGCCAATTGGGACAGGGAACCTCCTTCGATGGCTACACCTTC. The complete variable domain, with remaining parts taken from reference TRBV14 and TRBJ1-2, reads EAGVTQFPSHSVIEKGQTVTLRCDPISGHDNLYWYRRVMGKEIKFLLHFVKESKQDESGMPNNRFLAERTGGTYSTLKVQPAELEDSGVYFCASSQLGQGTSFDGYTFGSGTRLTVV.

At least ten counts were recorded for this clonotype. This chain connects TRBV20-1 to TRBJ2-1, with D perhaps assigned TRBD1 or TRBD2 (5 bases each). Trimming took off 8 bases at V and 4 bases at J, with 21 bases between the two ends. This CDR3 is built from 15 residues. CDR1 and CDR2 from the germline V gene are DFQATT and SNEGSKA (reference sequence). CDR3: CSSDSGTGLYNEQFF. DNA for the CDR3: TGCAGTTCAGATAGTGGGACGGGGCTATACAATGAGCAGTTCTTC.

This clonotype was detected a few times. In DNA form, the CDR3 reads TGCGCCAGCAGCCAAGATATGGGGACTAGCGGAGCTTTTTTCGGGGAGCTGTTTTTT. It encodes CASSQDMGTSGAFFGELFF. The chain joins TRBV4-3 to TRBJ2-2, with TRBD2 matching over 11 bases. V was pared by 0 bases and J by 7 bases, with 13 bases of the junction left unmatched. The CDR3 spans 19 residues. The germline gives CDR1 LGHNA, CDR2 YSLEER.